The 17 T cell receptor beta chains in this list originate from one sample, sequenced in a study of regulatory T cells in long-lasting Graves disease. Time point meaning: newly diagnosed GD, antithyroid drugs for less than 3 months. With RNA extracted from PBMCs as input, the TCR library was made. Libraries of TCR beta came from iRepertoire HTBI primers plus Arm-PCR of CDR3 regions. Via MiXCR, TCRdb re-called the multiplex PCR reads, giving one row per CDR3 protein. The top ten hold 12% of the sample, which has approximately 470,000 distinct CDR3 sequences, around 15% seen once. These same records also appear under a second study, on T cells in Graves' hyperthyroidism and ophthalmopathy.

The sample consisted of peripheral blood mononuclear cells (PBMCs), taken at new diagnosis, from a patient treated with antithyroid drugs. Source of these receptors: a man aged 35 to 55 with Graves disease.

The gene calls are TRBV6-2 or TRBV6-3 and TRBJ2-7; a possible D gene is TRBD1 (6 bases). The CDR3 is made up of 17 amino acids. The V end lost 5 bases, the J end lost 3 bases, and 23 bases lay between the germline ends. Germline CDR1 and CDR2: MNHEY and SVGEGT. This CDR3 reads CASSPQTGTSTYYEQYF. CDR3 in DNA: TGTGCCAGCAGTCCACAAACCGGGACATCGACTTACTACGAGCAGTACTTC.

This clonotype showed up many times. The V and J genes are TRBV24-1 and TRBJ2-2, with D unclear. Germline values: CDR1 KGHDR, CDR2 SFDVKD. Between the trimmed V and J ends, which lost 1 base and 8 bases, there was a span of 4 bases. The CDR3 sequence is 12 residues long. CDR3: CATSDFRGELFF. CDR3 coding DNA: TGTGCCACCAGTGATTTCCGGGGGGAGCTGTTTTTT.

This clonotype was seen repeatedly, ten times or more. The V call is TRBV20-1, the J call TRBJ2-7; 11 bases agree with TRBD1. The CDR3 contains 15 residues. Germline V gene lookup returns CDR1 DFQATT and CDR2 SNEGSKA (reference sequence). V was clipped by 4 bases and J by 2 bases; unmatched bases: 7. The CDR3 loop is CSAIKGTGGTYEQYF. In DNA, the CDR3 is TGCAGTGCTATCAAAGGGACAGGGGGTACCTACGAGCAGTACTTC.

The chain is built from TRBV2 and TRBJ1-4, with D unresolved. This CDR3 region has 10 residues. CDR1 SNHLY and CDR2 FYNNEI come from the germline V gene. Trimming removed 4 bases from V and 10 bases from J, with 4 bases in between. In DNA, the CDR3 is TGTGCCAGCAGTGGAGTAAAACTGTTTTTT. Its protein is CASSGVKLFF.

This clonotype was seen many times. The J gene is TRBJ1-1, the V gene TRBV28, with D perhaps matching TRBD1 (5 bases). Germline V gene lookup returns CDR1 MDHEN and CDR2 SYDVKM. This CDR3 contains 14 residues. V was clipped by 8 bases and J by 0 bases, with 13 bases between them. CDR3 sequence: CASRGTGVNTEAFF. The CDR3 nucleotides read TGTGCCAGCCGTGGAACAGGAGTGAACACTGAAGCTTTCTTT.

The chain has TRBV3-1 and TRBJ1-4; TRBD1 aligns across 7 bases. The length of the CDR3 is 14 residues. With 4 bases clipped from V and 8 bases from J, the junction kept 7 bases outside the gene matches. Germline lookup yields CDR1 LGHDT and CDR2 YNNKEL (reference sequence). The CDR3 DNA reads TGTGCCAGCAGCCCCGCAGGGACAGACGAAAAACTGTTTTTT. Its translation is CASSPAGTDEKLFF. Full variable domain (outside the CDR3, taken from reference TRBV3-1 and TRBJ1-4): DTAVSQTPKYLVTQMGNDKSIKCEQNLGHDTMYWYKQDSKKFLKIMFSYNNKELIINETVPNRFSPKSPDKAHLNLHINSLELGDSAVYFCASSPAGTDEKLFFGSGTQLSVL.

This clonotype was seen many times. The chain combines TRBV6-5 with TRBJ1-1; D might be TRBD1 (6 bases). The germline V and J ends were trimmed by 0 bases and 5 bases, with 10 bases remaining between them. Per germline, CDR1 MNHEY and CDR2 SVGAGI. There are 14 residues in the CDR3. The CDR3 region has the DNA TGTGCCAGCAGTTACTCGAGGGGGGGGACTGAAGCTTTCTTT. It encodes CASSYSRGGTEAFF.

This sequence joins TRBV11-2 and TRBJ2-1, with 15 bases lining up with TRBD2. This CDR3 spans 20 amino acids. Germline V lookup: CDR1 SGHAT, CDR2 FQNNGV. V shed 4 bases and J 5 bases; nucleotides not matched to a gene: 15. The CDR3 DNA is TGTGCCAGCAGCTACCGGGGCCGGACTAGCGGGAGGGGGGTCCACAATGAGCAGTTCTTC. Its protein is CASSYRGRTSGRGVHNEQFF.

This clonotype was seen a few times. The chain is built from TRBV19 and TRBJ2-7, with D uncertain. The CDR3 spans 12 residues. In germline, CDR1 is LNHDA, CDR2 SQIVND (reference sequence). Trimming stripped 6 bases from V and 3 bases from J, with 9 bases between. The CDR3, as DNA: TGTGCCAGTAGCAACGTTTTCTACGAGCAGTACTTC. This translates into CASSNVFYEQYF. Full variable domain (outside the CDR3, taken from reference TRBV19 and TRBJ2-7): DGGITQSPKYLFRKEGQNVTLSCEQNLNHDAMYWYRQDPGQGLRLIYYSQIVNDFQKGDIAEGYSVSREKKESFPLTVTSAQKNPTAFYLCASSNVFYEQYFGPGTRLTVT.

This clonotype came up many times. The chain has TRBV5-1 and TRBJ2-7; D not certain. This CDR3 spans 12 amino acids. Trimming took off 5 bases at V and 3 bases at J, with 9 bases between the two ends. From germline, CDR1 is SGHRS and CDR2 YFSETQ. CDR3 DNA: TGCGCCAGCAGGCAGGATCACTACGAGCAGTACTTC. Protein product: CASRQDHYEQYF.

This clonotype has only a few counts. The chain links TRBV12-3 or TRBV12-4 to TRBJ2-7, with D perhaps given as TRBD1 or TRBD2 (5 bases each). V lost 2 bases and J lost 3, with 17 bases in between. This CDR3 contains 16 residues. This chain's CDR3 is CASSLRGEGRVYEQYF. For the CDR3, the DNA is TGTGCCAGCAGTTTACGTGGAGAGGGGCGCGTCTACGAGCAGTACTTC.

A few counts support this clonotype. V is TRBV5-4 and J is TRBJ2-1, with 14 bases that match TRBD2. Germline values: CDR1 SGHNT, CDR2 YYREEE (reference sequence). Trimming removed 4 bases from V and 7 bases from J; junction bases left unmatched: 7. The CDR3 is 16 residues long. The CDR3 bases are TGTGCCAGCAGCAAGGGACTAGCGGGAGTAGAGAATGAGCAGTTCTTC. Translating gives CASSKGLAGVENEQFF.

This clonotype was recorded many times. The chain joins TRBV28 to TRBJ2-3; 9 bases are a match to TRBD2. CDR3 length: 15 amino acids. The ends lost 5 bases at V and 2 bases at J; junction bases unmatched: 5. Per germline, CDR1 MDHEN and CDR2 SYDVKM. DNA of the CDR3: TGTGCCAGCAGTGAGCGGGGGGCCAACACAGATACGCAGTATTTT. The encoded protein is CASSERGANTDTQYF.

This clonotype was seen ten or more times. The gene calls are TRBV28 and TRBJ1-2; D remains unclear. This CDR3 contains 14 residues. Trimming removed 3 bases from V and 4 bases from J, with 12 bases in between. Germline values: CDR1 MDHEN, CDR2 SYDVKM. This CDR3 is CASSFYGRFYGYTF. As DNA, the CDR3 is TGTGCCAGCAGTTTTTACGGACGGTTCTATGGCTACACCTTC.

Concerning this clonotype: Without the conserved terminal phenylalanine or tryptophan, this CDR3 likely stems from a read error. This chain joins TRBV27 and TRBJ1-5; D gene ambiguous. This CDR3 has 15 amino acids. V was trimmed by 5 bases and J by 7 bases, leaving 18 bases between them. Germline V gene lookup returns CDR1 MNHEY and CDR2 SMNVEV (reference sequence). CDR3 residues: CASSPAGGLGQPQHS. CDR3 nucleotide sequence: TGTGCCAGCAGTCCCGCCGGAGGGTTGGGGCAGCCCCAGCATTCT.

This clonotype was seen a few times. This rearrangement joins TRBV11-1 to TRBJ2-7; D gene unclear. Germline V lookup: CDR1 SGHAT, CDR2 FQDESV (reference sequence). V gave up 3 bases and J gave up 4 bases, with 13 bases separating them. The CDR3 is 14 amino acids. The CDR3 DNA is TGTGCCAGCAGCTTGGAACTACTTACTTACGAGCAGTACTTC. Protein sequence: CASSLELLTYEQYF.

This clonotype was observed a few times. The chain is built from TRBV6-1 and TRBJ1-2; possibly TRBD1 for D (6 bases). The CDR3 extends over 15 amino acids. V was cut by 3 bases and J by 6 bases, with 17 bases left in between. Germline V gene sequence: CDR1 MNHNS, CDR2 SASEGT. The CDR3 nucleotides are TGTGCCAGCAGTGATCCCTCGGGGGCGCGGGATGGCTACACCTTC. Its translation: CASSDPSGARDGYTF.